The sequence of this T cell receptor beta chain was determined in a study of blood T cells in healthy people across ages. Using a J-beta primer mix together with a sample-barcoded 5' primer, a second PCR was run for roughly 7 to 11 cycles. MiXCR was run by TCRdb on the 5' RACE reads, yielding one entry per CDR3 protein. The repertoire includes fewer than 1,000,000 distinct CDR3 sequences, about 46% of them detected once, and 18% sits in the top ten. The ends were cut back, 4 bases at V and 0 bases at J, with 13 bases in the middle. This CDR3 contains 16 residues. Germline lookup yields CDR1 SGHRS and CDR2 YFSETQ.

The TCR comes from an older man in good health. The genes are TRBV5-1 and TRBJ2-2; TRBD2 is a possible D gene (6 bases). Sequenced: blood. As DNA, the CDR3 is TGCGCCAGCAGCCTGGAGGGCAGCTCGAACACCGGGGAGCTGTTTTTT. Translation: CASSLEGSSNTGELFF. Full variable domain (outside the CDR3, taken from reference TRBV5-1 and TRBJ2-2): KAGVTQTPRYLIKTRGQQVTLSCSPISGHRSVSWYQQTPGQGLQFLFEYFSETQRNKGNFPGRFSGRQFSNSRSEMNVSTLELGDSALYLCASSLEGSSNTGELFFGEGSRLTVL.